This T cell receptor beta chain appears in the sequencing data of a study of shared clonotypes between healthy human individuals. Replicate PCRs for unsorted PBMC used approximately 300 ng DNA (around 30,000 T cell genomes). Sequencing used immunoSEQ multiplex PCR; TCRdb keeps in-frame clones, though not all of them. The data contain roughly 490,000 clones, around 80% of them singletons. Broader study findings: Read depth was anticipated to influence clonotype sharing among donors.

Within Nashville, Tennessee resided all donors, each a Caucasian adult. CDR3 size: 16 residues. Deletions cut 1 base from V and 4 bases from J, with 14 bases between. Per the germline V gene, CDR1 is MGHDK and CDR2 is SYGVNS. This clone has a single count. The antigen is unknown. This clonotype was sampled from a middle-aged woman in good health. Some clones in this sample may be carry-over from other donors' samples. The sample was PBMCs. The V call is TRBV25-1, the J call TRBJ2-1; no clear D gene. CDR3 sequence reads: CASSESGPPSYNEQFF. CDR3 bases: TGTGCCAGCAGTGAATCGGGCCCACCCTCATACAATGAGCAGTTCTTC.